This T cell receptor beta chain was found in a study of blood T cell repertoires in COVID-19. Study-level information: Acute and convalescent COVID-19 specimens originated in the United States, Italy and Spain. The analysed material was cDNA or gDNA that came from T cells, B-cell-depleted T cells, or PBMCs.

Profiled with immunoSEQ multiplex PCR; TCRdb holds only in-frame clones, not every one. The data show some 53,000 clones, about 90% seen once. V was trimmed by 8 bases and J by 8 bases, leaving 12 bases between them. Per germline, CDR1 GTSNPN and CDR2 SVGIG (reference sequence). The CDR3 is made up of 10 amino acids. V and J are TRBV30 and TRBJ1-2; D is unresolved. The sample taken for sequencing was peripheral blood. The TCR sequence derives from a human donor in a cohort sampled during active COVID-19. The CDR3 region is CANRAGGYTF. CDR3 bases: TGTGCCAATAGGGCGGGAGGCTACACCTTC.